This T cell receptor (beta chain) was recorded in a study of CD8 T cells in ankylosing spondylitis. There are a few counts of this clonotype. What it recognizes is unknown. Notes on the study in general: For ankylosing spondylitis blood, a TCR beta motif of several highly homologous variants appeared characteristic.

TCRdb fed the 5' RACE reads into MiXCR, producing one record per CDR3 protein. Of under 950,000 distinct CDR3 sequences in the sample, under 20% were seen once. Trimming left V 4 bases short and J 1 base short, with 14 bases between. The germline gives CDR1 SGHRS, CDR2 YFSETQ. This CDR3 is built from 15 residues. Sequences were obtained from blood, either unsorted or a sorted T cell fraction (not recorded which). The V and J genes are TRBV5-1 and TRBJ1-2, with unresolved D. The origin of this receptor is a male donor with ankylosing spondylitis. The CDR3, as DNA: TGCGCCAGCAGCCCGGAGGCGGGATTTAACTATGGCTACACCTTC. As protein: CASSPEAGFNYGYTF.